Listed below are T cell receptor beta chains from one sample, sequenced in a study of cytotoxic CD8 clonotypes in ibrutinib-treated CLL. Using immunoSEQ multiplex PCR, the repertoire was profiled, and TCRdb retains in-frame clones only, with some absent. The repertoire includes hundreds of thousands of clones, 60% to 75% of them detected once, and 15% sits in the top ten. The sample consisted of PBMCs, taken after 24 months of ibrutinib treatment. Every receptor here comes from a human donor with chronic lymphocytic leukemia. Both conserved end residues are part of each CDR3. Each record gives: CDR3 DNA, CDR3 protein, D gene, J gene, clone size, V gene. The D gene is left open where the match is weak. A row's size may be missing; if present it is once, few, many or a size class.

TGTGCCAGCAGCTCCCAAGCAAGAGTAAATGAGCAGTTCTTC | CASSSQARVNEQFF | NA | TRBJ2-1 | few | TRBV9
TGTGCCAGCAGCAAGACTGATAACAATGAGCAGTTCTTC | CASSKTDNNEQFF | NA | TRBJ2-1 | NA | TRBV5-4
TGCGCCAGCAGCCAAGATCAGAACAGAGAAGAGACCCAGTACTTC | CASSQDQNREETQYF | NA | TRBJ2-5 | NA | TRBV4-1
TGTGCCAGCAGCCCTCTGGTAGCGGGGCCTAACCGGGGAGAGACCCAGTACTTC | CASSPLVAGPNRGETQYF | TRBD2 | TRBJ2-5 | NA | TRBV4-2
TGTGCCAGCAGTTTGCTAGCGGGAGATATCGGGGAGCTGTTTTTT | CASSLLAGDIGELFF | TRBD2 | TRBJ2-2 | NA | TRBV27
TGTGCCACCAGCAGCCTCACTAGCGGGAGGCTCTACGAGCAGTACTTC | CATSSLTSGRLYEQYF | TRBD2 | TRBJ2-7 | NA | TRBV15
TGTGCCAGCAGCGTAGAGGGCGGAGCGGAAGAGCAGTTCTTC | CASSVEGGAEEQFF | NA | TRBJ2-1 | NA | TRBV9
TGTGCCAGCAGTCTGGCGCCCGAGGTCTCCTACGAGCAGTACTTC | CASSLAPEVSYEQYF | NA | TRBJ2-7 | NA | TRBV7-3
TGCGCCAGCAGCTTGGCAGGCGCCCCTTTGGTCGCTGAAGCTTTCTTT | CASSLAGAPLVAEAFF | NA | TRBJ1-1 | NA | TRBV5-1
TGTGCCAGCAGCTTCCTTAGGGCGGACGAGCAGTACTTC | CASSFLRADEQYF | NA | TRBJ2-7 | NA | TRBV7-8
TGTGCCAGCAGCTTACTAGTGAGCGTCGACAATGAGCAGTTCTTC | CASSLLVSVDNEQFF | NA | TRBJ2-1 | NA | TRBV11-2
TGTGCCAGCAGCCCCAGGGGGGGTGAAGAGACCCAGTACTTC | CASSPRGGEETQYF | NA | TRBJ2-5 | NA | TRBV7-2
TGTGCCAGCAGCTTAGGCCGATCATCCTACGAGCAGTACTTC | CASSLGRSSYEQYF | NA | TRBJ2-7 | few | TRBV7-9
TGTGCCAGCTTCTCCGGGACTAGCGGGAGAGAGACAGATACGCAGTATTTT | CASFSGTSGRETDTQYF | TRBD2 | TRBJ2-3 | NA | TRBV18
TGCAGCGTAGGGGACACTTACAATGAGCAGTTCTTC | CSVGDTYNEQFF | NA | TRBJ2-1 | NA | TRBV29-1
TGTGCCAGCAGCGTAATGGATAGCAATCAGCCCCAGCATTTT | CASSVMDSNQPQHF | NA | TRBJ1-5 | NA | TRBV9
TGTGCCGTCCGGGACAGGGACTACAATGAGCAGTTCTTC | CAVRDRDYNEQFF | TRBD1 | TRBJ2-1 | NA | TRBV10-3
TGCGCCAGCAGTGGTTCTAGCGGGATAAAGGAGCAGTTCTTC | CASSGSSGIKEQFF | TRBD2 | TRBJ2-1 | NA | TRBV5-1
TGCGCCAGCAGCCCTGAACCCGGGACTACCCACACCGGGGAGCTGTTTTTT | CASSPEPGTTHTGELFF | TRBD2 | TRBJ2-2 | NA | TRBV4-1
TGTGCCAGCGCATCGGACGGCTTCGACTCCTACGAGCAGTACTTC | CASASDGFDSYEQYF | NA | TRBJ2-7 | NA | TRBV19
TGTGCCAGCAGTTTCGCGACAAGGAACACTGAAGCTTTCTTT | CASSFATRNTEAFF | NA | TRBJ1-1 | once | TRBV27
TGTGCCAGCAGCCCCCCCGGGCTCAACACCGGGGAGCTGTTTTTT | CASSPPGLNTGELFF | NA | TRBJ2-2 | NA | TRBV7-3
TGTGCCAGCAGTCTCGGTGCTAGCGCAATCCTAGGGACCCAGTACTTC | CASSLGASAILGTQYF | NA | TRBJ2-5 | NA | TRBV7-2
TGTGCCTCACTTAGGTGGTGGGATGAAAAACTGTTTTTT | CASLRWWDEKLFF | NA | TRBJ1-4 | few | TRBV28
TGCAGCGTTGGGTCCTATTCAGATACGCAGTATTTT | CSVGSYSDTQYF | NA | TRBJ2-3 | NA | TRBV29-1
TGTGCCACCAGCAGCTCTGGGGCCAACGTCCTGACTTTC | CATSSSGANVLTF | NA | TRBJ2-6 | NA | TRBV15
TGTGCCAGTAGTCTAGGACAGGGTCGTACCGGGGAGCTGTTTTTT | CASSLGQGRTGELFF | TRBD1 | TRBJ2-2 | NA | TRBV19
TGCGCCAGCAGCCAAGATCTAGCAGGGTCACAGCCCCAGCATTTT | CASSQDLAGSQPQHF | NA | TRBJ1-5 | NA | TRBV4-3
TGTGCCAGAAGCTTGCCGGACCTAGCGGCTATTAAAGAGACCCAGTACTTC | CARSLPDLAAIKETQYF | TRBD2 | TRBJ2-5 | NA | TRBV5-3
TGTGCCAGCGGACAGGTGGGGACCCAGTACTTC | CASGQVGTQYF | TRBD1 | TRBJ2-5 | NA | TRBV13
TGTGCCAGTAGCCAGACAGCTAGCAATCAGCCCCAGCATTTT | CASSQTASNQPQHF | NA | TRBJ1-5 | NA | TRBV19
TGCGCCAGCAGCTTGTTGGGACAGGGAGAGACTGAAGCTTTCTTT | CASSLLGQGETEAFF | TRBD1 | TRBJ1-1 | NA | TRBV5-1
TGTGCCAGCAGTGGAGCTTACGAGCAGTACTTC | CASSGAYEQYF | NA | TRBJ2-7 | few | TRBV2
TGTGCCAGCAGTTCAAGGGACAGGGAAAATTACGAGCAGTACTTC | CASSSRDRENYEQYF | TRBD1 | TRBJ2-7 | NA | TRBV27
TGTGCCAGCACCAAGCCCGATCAGCCCCAGCATTTT | CASTKPDQPQHF | NA | TRBJ1-5 | NA | TRBV2
TGTGCCAGCAGTCTCGACCCGGGACAGGGATCCTACGAGCAGTACTTC | CASSLDPGQGSYEQYF | TRBD1 | TRBJ2-7 | NA | TRBV28
TGTGCCAGCAGCCGCGGAGGGGGCGGTTACGAGCAGTACTTC | CASSRGGGGYEQYF | NA | TRBJ2-7 | NA | TRBV7-3
TGTGCCAGCAGTACACTAGCTAGGGCAGATACGCAGTATTTT | CASSTLARADTQYF | NA | TRBJ2-3 | NA | TRBV27
TGTGCCAGCGCAGTGACTAGCGGGCCGCAGTACTTC | CASAVTSGPQYF | TRBD2 | TRBJ2-7 | once | TRBV6-5
TGCAGCGTTGAGGGGACAGGGCTAGAGACCCAGTACTTC | CSVEGTGLETQYF | TRBD1 | TRBJ2-5 | NA | TRBV29-1